A single sample gave rise to the 20 T cell receptor beta chains below, sequenced in a study of T cell responses to AZD1222 COVID-19 vaccine. Measured with immunoSEQ multiplex PCR; TCRdb has only the in-frame clones, and not every one. The sample records 110,000 to 150,000 clones, approximately 90% being singletons. The sequencing here drew on peripheral blood, taken 28 days after the second AZD1222 dose. Receptors were obtained from an adult who received the AZD1222 COVID-19 vaccine.

A few counts support this clone. The chain has TRBV7-2 and TRBJ1-1; D not certain. The germline V and J ends were trimmed by 3 bases and 5 bases, with 13 bases remaining between them. This CDR3 is 14 amino acids long. Germline lookup yields CDR1 SGHTA and CDR2 FQGNSA. The CDR3 DNA sequence: TGTGCCAGCAGCTTTTCTAGCCGAACTACTGAAGCTTTCTTT. This encodes CASSFSSRTTEAFF. Complete variable domain (other parts from reference TRBV7-2 and TRBJ1-1): GAGVSQSPSNKVTEKGKDVELRCDPISGHTALYWYRQSLGQGLEFLIYFQGNSAPDKSGLPSDRFSAERTGGSVSTLTIQRTQQEDSAVYLCASSFSSRTTEAFFGQGTRLTVV.

The CDR3 protein is CASSLAEAFF. The CDR3 DNA is TGTGCCAGCAGCTTGGCTGAAGCTTTCTTT. The V and J genes are TRBV5-4 and TRBJ1-1; D ambiguous. V dropped 0 bases and J dropped 6 bases, with 0 bases sitting between them. This CDR3 spans 10 amino acids. Germline V CDR1 and CDR2: SGHNT, YYREEE (reference sequence).

This clone has a single count. CDR3 DNA sequence: TGTGCCAGCAGGGGTGGACAGGAGCAGTTCTTC. Its protein product is CASRGGQEQFF. V is TRBV2 and J is TRBJ2-1, with a weak D call TRBD1 (6 bases). This CDR3 spans 11 amino acids. The V and J ends lost 6 bases and 10 bases respectively, with 10 bases between them. In germline, CDR1 is SNHLY, CDR2 FYNNEI.

The rearrangement uses TRBV7-3 and TRBJ1-1, with D maybe TRBD1 (6 bases). Looked up from germline, CDR1 is SGHTA and CDR2 is FQGTGA. This CDR3 comprises 16 residues. Between the trimmed V and J ends, which lost 5 bases and 5 bases, there was a span of 21 bases. For the CDR3, the DNA is TGTGCCAGCAGCCCCGAGGGGGGGGCTCGAGGGACTGAAGCTTTCTTT. It is translated as CASSPEGGARGTEAFF.

The chain carries TRBV7-9 and TRBJ2-1; a weak D match, TRBD1 (6 bases). This CDR3 is built from 15 residues. Looked up from germline, CDR1 is SEHNR and CDR2 is FQNEAQ (reference sequence). V shed 5 bases and J shed 13 bases, with 24 bases lying between them. For the CDR3, the DNA is TGTGCCAGCAGCCTTCGTTTCGACACACAGGGCGAACAGTTCTTC. Protein sequence: CASSLRFDTQGEQFF. The full variable domain, rest sourced from reference TRBV7-9 and TRBJ2-1, is DTGVSQNPRHKITKRGQNVTFRCDPISEHNRLYWYRQTLGQGPEFLTYFQNEAQLEKSRLLSDRFSAERPKGSFSTLEIQRTEQGDSAMYLCASSLRFDTQGEQFFGPGTRLTVL.

The chain links TRBV25-1 to TRBJ2-7; D could derive from TRBD1 or TRBD2 (5 bases each). The CDR3 totals 14 residues. Trimming shortened V by 0 bases and J by 5 bases, and 11 bases separated the two germline ends. The germline V gene encodes CDR1 MGHDK and CDR2 SYGVNS. The CDR3 region has the DNA TGTGCCAGCAGTGAATATTCCGGGACCAACGAGCAGTACTTC. Protein product: CASSEYSGTNEQYF.

The chain joins TRBV5-6 to TRBJ2-7; D call uncertain. Germline CDR1 reads SGHDT; CDR2 reads YYEEEE. The V and J ends lost 2 bases and 2 bases respectively, with 14 bases between them. This CDR3 contains 15 residues. The CDR3 DNA reads TGTGCCAGCAGCTTCTTTCAGGCCCTCGCCTACGAGCAGTACTTC. It yields the protein CASSFFQALAYEQYF.

The rearrangement links TRBV27 to TRBJ2-7; D is possibly TRBD1 (6 bases). Trimming left V 6 bases short and J 4 bases short, with 10 bases between. The CDR3 consists of 12 residues. The V gene's germline CDR1 is MNHEY and CDR2 SMNVEV (reference sequence). The CDR3 region has the DNA TGTGCCAGCAGCACAACAGGGTACGAGCAGTACTTC. Translated: CASSTTGYEQYF.

The chain carries TRBV5-6 and TRBJ2-1; the D gene is possibly TRBD2 (5 bases). The CDR3 spans 12 residues. V dropped 0 bases and J dropped 9 bases, with 7 bases sitting between them. Looked up from germline, CDR1 is SGHDT and CDR2 is YYEEEE. This CDR3 reads CASSLGGGEQFF. The CDR3 region has the DNA TGTGCCAGCAGCTTGGGCGGAGGTGAGCAGTTCTTC.

The chain links TRBV5-1 to TRBJ1-3; a weak D match, TRBD1 (5 bases). The ends were cut back, 0 bases at V and 4 bases at J, with 8 bases in the middle. CDR3 length equals 14 residues. Germline CDR1 reads SGHRS; CDR2 reads YFSETQ. CDR3 nucleotide sequence: TGCGCCAGCAGCTTGGTAGGGGCGGGAAACACCATATATTTT. This encodes CASSLVGAGNTIYF.

This sequence joins TRBV7-2 and TRBJ1-5; the D is unclear. The CDR3 length is 15 residues. Trimming cost V 2 bases and J 5 bases, with 13 bases left between them. Per the germline V gene, CDR1 is SGHTA and CDR2 is FQGNSA. The CDR3 nucleotides are TGTGCCAGCAGCTTAAACGCAGCTACTGATCAGCCCCAGCATTTT. This sequence encodes CASSLNAATDQPQHF.

The chain recombines TRBV27 with TRBJ1-2; D call uncertain. Germline CDR1 and CDR2: MNHEY and SMNVEV (reference sequence). The CDR3 length is 13 residues. V was cut by 7 bases and J by 4 bases, with 13 bases left in between. The CDR3 region is CASTGSLSYGYTF. The CDR3, as DNA: TGTGCCAGCACAGGCTCCCTCAGCTATGGCTACACCTTC.

This chain connects TRBV9 to TRBJ1-6; D not certain. The CDR3 loop spans 13 amino acids. The germline V gene encodes CDR1 SGDLS and CDR2 YYNGEE. V lost 3 bases to trimming and J lost 9 bases, with 10 bases between them. The CDR3 coding sequence is TGTGCCAGCAGCGGTTGGGGAACTTCACCCCTCCACTTT. As protein: CASSGWGTSPLHF.

The chain has TRBV9 and TRBJ2-1, with 9 bases fitting TRBD2. Germline V gene data show CDR1 as SGDLS and CDR2 as YYNGEE. V was pared by 4 bases and J by 7 bases, with 9 bases of the junction left unmatched. The CDR3 extends over 15 amino acids. In nucleotides, the CDR3 is TGTGCCAGCAGCCCCCGAGCGGGAGGTGGGAATGAGCAGTTCTTC. Amino acids: CASSPRAGGGNEQFF.

The chain has TRBV6-6 and TRBJ1-2, with 7 nucleotides matching TRBD1. Germline V lookup: CDR1 MNHNY, CDR2 SVGAGI (reference sequence). This CDR3 contains 13 residues. J was trimmed by 7 bases and V by 4 bases; bases with no gene match: 6. The CDR3 region is CASSSPGQPGYTF. Here the CDR3 DNA reads TGTGCCAGCAGTTCCCCGGGACAGCCTGGCTACACCTTC.

The J gene is TRBJ1-1, the V gene TRBV29-1; a weak D match, TRBD1 (6 bases). There are 14 residues in the CDR3. Trimming pared 0 bases from V and 5 bases from J, leaving 13 bases between. CDR1 and CDR2 (germline): SQVTM, ANQGSEA. CDR3 loop: CSVEEQQGGTEAFF. The CDR3, as DNA: TGCAGCGTTGAAGAACAACAGGGAGGGACTGAAGCTTTCTTT.

Only one count was recorded for this clone. This sequence joins TRBV6-5 and TRBJ1-1, with D possibly TRBD1 on 5 matching bases. The CDR3 covers 15 residues. Germline V gene data show CDR1 as MNHEY and CDR2 as SVGAGI. Trimming took 7 bases from V and 5 from J, leaving 20 bases between them. The CDR3 spells CASIISRVLGTEAFF. DNA of the CDR3: TGTGCCAGCATCATAAGCAGGGTGTTGGGAACTGAAGCTTTCTTT.

In DNA form, the CDR3 reads TGTGCCAGCAGTGCTAATATGAACACTGAAGCTTTCTTT. Its protein product is CASSANMNTEAFF. V and J are TRBV2 and TRBJ1-1; D is unresolved. The V gene's germline CDR1 is SNHLY and CDR2 FYNNEI. Trimming left V 4 bases short and J 0 bases short, with 6 bases between. This CDR3 is 13 amino acids long.

In nucleotides, the CDR3 is TGTGCCAGTAGTATGGGCCTAGCGGGAGTATCAGGGGAGCTGTTTTTT. It specifies CASSMGLAGVSGELFF. The gene calls are TRBV19 and TRBJ2-2; 10 nucleotides match TRBD2. Germline CDR1 reads LNHDA; CDR2 reads SQIVND (reference sequence). Unmatched junction bases numbered 9, after V lost 3 bases and J lost 8 bases. There are 16 residues in the CDR3.

Here the CDR3 reads CASSALDLNYGYTF. For the CDR3, the DNA is TGTGCCAGCAGCGCATTAGACCTCAACTATGGCTACACCTTC. J is TRBJ1-2 and V is TRBV11-1; D call uncertain. V was pared by 5 bases and J by 2 bases, with 12 bases between. The CDR3 spans 14 residues. Germline loops: CDR1 SGHAT, CDR2 FQDESV (reference sequence).